These 25 T cell receptor beta chains were all obtained from the same sample, sequenced in a study of radiation and T cells in renal cell carcinoma. Noted time point: baseline pretreatment blood. Treatment here: 15 Gy SBRT to primary tumor, nephrectomy 4 weeks later. Produced via immunoSEQ multiplex PCR; TCRdb's table is partial and in-frame only. This table has about 150,000 clones, 88% appearing once. This specimen consisted of blood, obtained from a patient whose treatment included radiotherapy and nephrectomy. The receptors stem from a woman aged 70-85 years with renal cell carcinoma.

V and J are TRBV19 and TRBJ2-3; 8 nucleotides align to TRBD2. The CDR3 spans 15 residues. Germline CDR1 and CDR2: LNHDA and SQIVND (reference sequence). After removal of 4 bases from V and 2 bases from J, the junction contained 5 bases not matched to a gene. CDR3 loop: CASSSTSGDTDTQYF. In DNA form, the CDR3 reads TGTGCCAGTAGTAGTACTAGCGGAGACACAGATACGCAGTATTTT. Drawing the rest from reference TRBV19 and TRBJ2-3, the complete variable domain is DGGITQSPKYLFRKEGQNVTLSCEQNLNHDAMYWYRQDPGQGLRLIYYSQIVNDFQKGDIAEGYSVSREKKESFPLTVTSAQKNPTAFYLCASSSTSGDTDTQYFGPGTRLTVL.

J is TRBJ1-6 and V is TRBV19, with 7 bases fitting TRBD1. The V and J ends lost 7 bases and 14 bases, in that order; junction bases with no gene match: 14. The CDR3 is 14 residues long. The germline V gene encodes CDR1 LNHDA and CDR2 SQIVND (reference sequence). The CDR3 DNA sequence: TGTGCCAGTACAGTCCGGGCAGGGGGTAGAACCCTCCACTTT. Protein: CASTVRAGGRTLHF.

A single count supports this clone. V gene TRBV10-3 combines with J gene TRBJ1-2; 9 positions agree with TRBD1. This CDR3 contains 18 residues. The V segment lost 5 bases and the J segment 1 base; nucleotides outside the gene matches: 14. Germline V lookup: CDR1 ENHRY, CDR2 SYGVKD. CDR3 protein: CAISFPTGDRADNYGYTF. CDR3 in DNA: TGTGCCATCAGTTTTCCGACCGGGGACAGGGCAGATAACTATGGCTACACCTTC.

The V call is TRBV18, the J call TRBJ2-6; 7 bases line up with TRBD1. Germline lookup yields CDR1 KGHSH and CDR2 LQKENI. The J segment lost 0 bases and the V segment lost 2 bases, leaving 7 bases of the junction unmatched. The CDR3 contains 18 residues. CDR3: CASSPTGVAPSGANVLTF. DNA of the CDR3: TGTGCCAGCTCACCAACAGGGGTTGCTCCCTCTGGGGCCAACGTCCTGACTTTC.

The genes are TRBV19 and TRBJ2-7, with TRBD1 matching 11 bases. The CDR3 is made up of 15 amino acids. CDR1 is LNHDA and CDR2 is SQIVND in the germline V gene (reference sequence). Trimming removed 4 bases from V and 7 bases from J; junction bases left unmatched: 9. CDR3 amino acids: CASSTRTGGLGEQYF. CDR3 nucleotides: TGTGCCAGTAGTACCCGGACAGGGGGCTTGGGGGAGCAGTACTTC.

The V gene is TRBV6-1, the J gene TRBJ2-3; 12 bases fit TRBD2. Trimming removed 2 bases from V and 5 bases from J; junction bases left unmatched: 11. The CDR3 sequence is 18 residues long. Germline V gene data show CDR1 as MNHNS and CDR2 as SASEGT. The CDR3 DNA reads TGTGCCAGCAGTGAAAGGGCTAGCGGGGGGGCATTTGTAGATACGCAGTATTTT. It translates to CASSERASGGAFVDTQYF.

This chain joins TRBV2 and TRBJ1-5; TRBD1 is a possible D gene (5 bases). The germline V gene has CDR1 SNHLY and CDR2 FYNNEI. With 1 base removed from V and 7 bases from J, the gap between germline ends came to 14 bases. This CDR3 is built from 15 residues. The CDR3 DNA reads TGTGCCAGCAGTGAAGAGCGGGGGAAGGGGCAGCCCCAGCATTTT. Encoded protein: CASSEERGKGQPQHF.

The rearrangement links TRBV10-3 to TRBJ2-3; TRBD1 or TRBD2 may be the D gene (5 bases each). The CDR3 spans 15 residues. V lost 8 bases, J lost 0 bases, and 15 bases lay in between. From germline, CDR1 is ENHRY and CDR2 SYGVKD. CDR3: CAISPGRASTDTQYF. The CDR3 DNA follows: TGTGCCATCTCCCCGGGGCGGGCTAGCACAGATACGCAGTATTTT.

The CDR3, as DNA: TGTGCCAGCAGCTTCACCGTCACTAGGACAGGGGCCTTTTCCTACGAGCAGTACTTC. This codes for CASSFTVTRTGAFSYEQYF. The chain is built from TRBV5-6 and TRBJ2-7; TRBD1 matches 9 bases. This CDR3 spans 19 amino acids. V was pared by 2 bases and J by 1 base, with 16 bases of the junction left unmatched. Germline lookup yields CDR1 SGHDT and CDR2 YYEEEE.

This clone was seen once. The chain recombines TRBV5-1 with TRBJ2-5; weak D call: TRBD2 (6 bases). The CDR3 runs to 15 residues. V was clipped by 2 bases and J by 2 bases, with 13 bases between them. CDR1 and CDR2 (germline): SGHRS, YFSETQ. The CDR3 DNA follows: TGCGCCAGCAGCTTAGGCGGGGCCGATCAAGAGACCCAGTACTTC. Translated: CASSLGGADQETQYF. Variable domain in full (rest from reference TRBV5-1 and TRBJ2-5): KAGVTQTPRYLIKTRGQQVTLSCSPISGHRSVSWYQQTPGQGLQFLFEYFSETQRNKGNFPGRFSGRQFSNSRSEMNVSTLELGDSALYLCASSLGGADQETQYFGPGTRLLVL.

The CDR3 nucleotides are TGTGCCAGCAGCAGGGGAGGAGGACTCGACTACGAGCAGTACTTC. Translated: CASSRGGGLDYEQYF. The gene calls are TRBV7-2 and TRBJ2-7, with D tentatively TRBD2 (6 bases). V lost 5 bases and J 3 bases, leaving 17 bases between the germline ends. The CDR3 runs to 15 residues. The V gene's germline CDR1 is SGHTA and CDR2 FQGNSA.

This clone was recorded only once. The rearrangement links TRBV2 to TRBJ2-7, with 13 nucleotides matching TRBD2. In germline, CDR1 is SNHLY, CDR2 FYNNEI. The J segment lost 4 bases and the V segment lost 8 bases, leaving 5 bases of the junction unmatched. This CDR3 region has 14 residues. In DNA, the CDR3 is TGTGCCAGCGAGGGGACTAGCGGGGTGTACGAGCAGTACTTC. Its protein product is CASEGTSGVYEQYF.

This chain connects TRBV7-2 to TRBJ1-6, with D maybe TRBD1 (6 bases). Germline CDR1 and CDR2: SGHTA and FQGNSA. The CDR3 is 17 residues long. The V gene lost 4 bases and the J gene lost 0 bases, with 13 bases spanning the gap. This CDR3 reads CASSSRQVSSYNSPLHF. In DNA form, the CDR3 reads TGTGCCAGCAGCTCCCGACAGGTGAGCTCCTATAATTCACCCCTCCACTTT.

The chain employs TRBV6-4 and TRBJ1-1; 7 bases are shared with TRBD1. The J segment lost 4 bases and the V segment lost 5 bases, leaving 7 bases of the junction unmatched. CDR3 length: 14 residues. Germline assignment: CDR1 MRHNA and CDR2 SNTAGT. The CDR3 DNA follows: TGTGCCAGCAGTCAAAAGACAGGGATCACTGAAGCTTTCTTT. Translated, it gives CASSQKTGITEAFF.

The chain employs TRBV2 and TRBJ2-7; 10 bases map to TRBD1. Germline trimming cut 1 base from V and 5 bases from J; bases unmatched to any gene: 14. The CDR3 sequence is 18 residues long. CDR1 and CDR2 from the germline V gene are SNHLY and FYNNEI. The CDR3 bases are TGTGCCAGCAGTGAAGTGAGGGGGGGAGGGACAGGGGCCAACGAGCAGTACTTC. This translates into CASSEVRGGGTGANEQYF. Together with reference TRBV2 and TRBJ2-7, the CDR3 gives the full variable domain: EPEVTQTPSHQVTQMGQEVILRCVPISNHLYFYWYRQILGQKVEFLVSFYNNEISEKSEIFDDQFSVERPDGSNFTLKIRSTKLEDSAMYFCASSEVRGGGTGANEQYFGPGTRLTVT.

The chain uses TRBV2 and TRBJ2-3; 9 positions match TRBD2. Trimming took 2 bases from V and 1 from J; bases not matched to a gene: 4. This CDR3 has 16 residues. Germline V lookup: CDR1 SNHLY, CDR2 FYNNEI. The CDR3 DNA is TGTGCCAGCAGTGAACTGATAGCGGGGGGCACAGATACGCAGTATTTT. Translated: CASSELIAGGTDTQYF. The whole variable domain, filled in from reference TRBV2 and TRBJ2-3, reads EPEVTQTPSHQVTQMGQEVILRCVPISNHLYFYWYRQILGQKVEFLVSFYNNEISEKSEIFDDQFSVERPDGSNFTLKIRSTKLEDSAMYFCASSELIAGGTDTQYFGPGTRLTVL.

The rearrangement joins TRBV2 to TRBJ1-2; 7 bases match TRBD1. Trimming removed 6 bases from V and 2 bases from J; junction bases left unmatched: 6. This CDR3 is 14 amino acids long. Per germline, CDR1 SNHLY and CDR2 FYNNEI. The DNA for the CDR3 is TGTGCCAGCAGGAGACAGGGTTCAAACTATGGCTACACCTTC. Translated, it gives CASRRQGSNYGYTF. Full variable domain (outside the CDR3, taken from reference TRBV2 and TRBJ1-2): EPEVTQTPSHQVTQMGQEVILRCVPISNHLYFYWYRQILGQKVEFLVSFYNNEISEKSEIFDDQFSVERPDGSNFTLKIRSTKLEDSAMYFCASRRQGSNYGYTFGSGTRLTVV.

The V gene is TRBV10-3, the J gene TRBJ2-3, with 7 bases that match TRBD2. Germline values: CDR1 ENHRY, CDR2 SYGVKD. The CDR3 has 15 residues. V was pared by 1 base and J by 4 bases, with 5 bases of the junction left unmatched. In nucleotides, the CDR3 is TGTGCCATCAGTGAGTATGGGGGGGTCGCAGATACGCAGTATTTT. This translates into CAISEYGGVADTQYF.

This chain links TRBV5-1 with TRBJ2-5, with 8 bases fitting TRBD1. There are 14 residues in the CDR3. With V trimmed by 4 bases and J by 5 bases, 7 bases remained unmatched. Germline V CDR1 and CDR2: SGHRS, YFSETQ. For the CDR3, the DNA is TGCGCCAGCAGCCCACGGACAGGGATGGAGACCCAGTACTTC. As protein: CASSPRTGMETQYF. Full variable domain (outside the CDR3, taken from reference TRBV5-1 and TRBJ2-5): KAGVTQTPRYLIKTRGQQVTLSCSPISGHRSVSWYQQTPGQGLQFLFEYFSETQRNKGNFPGRFSGRQFSNSRSEMNVSTLELGDSALYLCASSPRTGMETQYFGPGTRLLVL.

The chain links TRBV9 to TRBJ2-3, with TRBD2 matching over 10 bases. CDR1 is SGDLS, CDR2 YYNGEE, per germline. V shed 0 bases and J 4 bases; nucleotides not matched to a gene: 8. This CDR3 is built from 17 residues. The CDR3 nucleotides are TGTGCCAGCAGCGTAGATAAGCGGGGGGGTGGAGCAGATACGCAGTATTTT. Amino acids: CASSVDKRGGGADTQYF.

The chain recombines TRBV11-3 with TRBJ1-3; the match to TRBD1 covers 11 bases. CDR3 length: 15 residues. Germline-derived CDR1 and CDR2 are SGHNT and YENEEA. V lost 5 bases and J lost 2; bases outside the gene matches: 2. The CDR3 is CASSLGQGAGNTIYF. The CDR3 region has the DNA TGTGCCAGCAGCCTGGGACAGGGGGCTGGAAACACCATATATTTT.

The V gene is TRBV29-1, the J gene TRBJ2-7; TRBD1 agrees at 8 bases. V lost 4 bases to trimming and J lost 4 bases; unmatched junction nucleotides: 6. This CDR3 is built from 13 residues. Germline values: CDR1 SQVTM, CDR2 ANQGSEA. The CDR3 is CSVAKTGVYEQYF. The CDR3 bases are TGCAGCGTTGCTAAGACAGGGGTGTACGAGCAGTACTTC.

The rearrangement uses TRBV6-1 and TRBJ1-4, with D unresolved. Per germline, CDR1 MNHNS and CDR2 SASEGT. Trimming left V 5 bases short and J 4 bases short, with 2 bases between. The CDR3 extends over 11 amino acids. The CDR3 DNA follows: TGTGCCAGCAGTTATAATGAAAAACTGTTTTTT. It translates to CASSYNEKLFF.

The chain employs TRBV5-1 and TRBJ2-7; TRBD2 is a possible D gene (5 bases). Germline V gene sequence: CDR1 SGHRS, CDR2 YFSETQ. This CDR3 is 15 amino acids long. V dropped 4 bases and J dropped 3 bases, with 17 bases sitting between them. CDR3 nucleotide sequence: TGCGCCAGCAGCGCGATGGCTAGCCCTAGCTACGAGCAGTACTTC. This codes for CASSAMASPSYEQYF. Using reference TRBV5-1 and TRBJ2-7 for the parts outside the CDR3, the full variable domain is KAGVTQTPRYLIKTRGQQVTLSCSPISGHRSVSWYQQTPGQGLQFLFEYFSETQRNKGNFPGRFSGRQFSNSRSEMNVSTLELGDSALYLCASSAMASPSYEQYFGPGTRLTVT.

J is TRBJ1-4 and V is TRBV28; 7 bases fit TRBD1. V gave up 5 bases and J gave up 2 bases; unmatched junction bases: 8. The germline CDR1 and CDR2 sequences are MDHEN and SYDVKM. The CDR3 covers 16 residues. The CDR3 sequence: CASSPLGGGTNEKLFF. The CDR3 region has the DNA TGTGCCAGCAGTCCACTAGGAGGGGGCACTAATGAAAAACTGTTTTTT.